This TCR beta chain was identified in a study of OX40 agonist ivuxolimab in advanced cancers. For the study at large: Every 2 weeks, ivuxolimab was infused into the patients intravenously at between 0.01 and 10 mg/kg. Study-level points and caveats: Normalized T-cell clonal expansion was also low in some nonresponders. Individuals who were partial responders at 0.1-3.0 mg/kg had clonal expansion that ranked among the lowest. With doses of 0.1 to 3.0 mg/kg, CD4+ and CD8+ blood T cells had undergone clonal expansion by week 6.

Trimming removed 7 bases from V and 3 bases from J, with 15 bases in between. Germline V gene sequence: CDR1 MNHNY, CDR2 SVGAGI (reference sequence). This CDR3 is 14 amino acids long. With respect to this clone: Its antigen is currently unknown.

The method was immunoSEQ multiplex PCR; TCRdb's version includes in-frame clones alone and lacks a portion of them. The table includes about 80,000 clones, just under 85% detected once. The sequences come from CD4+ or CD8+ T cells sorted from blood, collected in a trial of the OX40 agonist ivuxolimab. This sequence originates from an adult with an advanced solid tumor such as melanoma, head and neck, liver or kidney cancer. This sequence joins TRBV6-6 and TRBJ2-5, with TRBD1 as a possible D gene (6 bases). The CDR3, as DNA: TGTGCCAGCATCCAGGGGAAAAACAAAGAGACCCAGTACTTC. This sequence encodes CASIQGKNKETQYF.